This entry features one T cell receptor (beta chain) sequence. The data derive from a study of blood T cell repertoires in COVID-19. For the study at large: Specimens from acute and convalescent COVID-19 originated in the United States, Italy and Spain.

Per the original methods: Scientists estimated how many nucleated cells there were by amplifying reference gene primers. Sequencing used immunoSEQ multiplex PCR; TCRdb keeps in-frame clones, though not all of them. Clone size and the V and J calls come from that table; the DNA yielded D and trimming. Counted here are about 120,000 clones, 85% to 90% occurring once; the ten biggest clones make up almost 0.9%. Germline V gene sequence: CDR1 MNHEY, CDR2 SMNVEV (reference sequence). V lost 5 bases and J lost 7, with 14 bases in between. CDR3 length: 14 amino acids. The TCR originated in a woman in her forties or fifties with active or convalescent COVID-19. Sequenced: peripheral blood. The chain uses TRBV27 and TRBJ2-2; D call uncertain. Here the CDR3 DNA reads TGTGCCAGCAGTCCCCCCCCTTTGAGCGGGGAGCTGTTTTTT. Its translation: CASSPPPLSGELFF.